The present T cell receptor beta chain was sequenced within a study of regulatory T cells in long-lasting Graves disease. Study details: For under 3 months, newly diagnosed Graves' patients had been taking antithyroid drugs.

This clonotype was counted many times. For TCR beta, libraries came from iRepertoire HTBI primers and Arm-PCR of CDR3 regions. MiXCR, run by TCRdb on the multiplex PCR reads, gives a single entry per CDR3 protein. The data contain a few hundred thousand distinct CDR3 sequences, 16% of them singletons. Time point in this sample: newly diagnosed GD, antithyroid drugs for less than 3 months. Extracted PBMC RNA gave rise to the TCR library. Deletions cut 1 base from V and 2 bases from J, with 5 bases between. Germline V gives CDR1 MDHEN, CDR2 SYDVKM. This CDR3 comprises 14 residues. These data are also associated with another study on T cells in Graves' hyperthyroidism and ophthalmopathy. This second report adds: In patients aged 18 to 65, hyperthyroidism was newly diagnosed, with duration under 2 months.

This chain joins TRBV28 and TRBJ2-2, with unresolved D. The source of this sequence is a man aged 35 to 55 with Graves disease. Sequenced here: peripheral blood mononuclear cells (PBMCs), sampled at new diagnosis, from a patient treated with antithyroid drugs. The CDR3, as DNA: TGTGCCAGCAGTTTATACAGCAACACCGGGGAGCTGTTTTTT. Translating it yields CASSLYSNTGELFF.